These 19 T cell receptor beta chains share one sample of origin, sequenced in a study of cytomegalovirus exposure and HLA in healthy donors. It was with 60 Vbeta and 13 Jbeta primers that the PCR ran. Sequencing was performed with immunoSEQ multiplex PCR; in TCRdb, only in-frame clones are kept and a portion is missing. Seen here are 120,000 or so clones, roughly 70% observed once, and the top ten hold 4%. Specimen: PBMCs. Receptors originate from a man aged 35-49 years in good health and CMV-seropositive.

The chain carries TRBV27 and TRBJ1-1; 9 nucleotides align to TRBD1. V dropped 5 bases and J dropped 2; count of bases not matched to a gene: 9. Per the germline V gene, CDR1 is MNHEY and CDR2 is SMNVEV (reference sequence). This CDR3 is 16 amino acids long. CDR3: CASSIDRGADNTEAFF. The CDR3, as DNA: TGTGCCAGCAGTATAGACAGGGGGGCAGATAACACTGAAGCTTTCTTT.

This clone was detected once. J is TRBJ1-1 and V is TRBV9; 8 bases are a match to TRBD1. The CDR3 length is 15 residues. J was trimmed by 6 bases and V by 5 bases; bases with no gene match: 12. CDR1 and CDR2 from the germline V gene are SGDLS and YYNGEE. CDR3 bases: TGTGCCAGCAGGAGAGAGGGACAGGTGGCCCCTGAAGCTTTCTTT. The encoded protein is CASRREGQVAPEAFF. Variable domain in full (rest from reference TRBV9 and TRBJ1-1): DSGVTQTPKHLITATGQRVTLRCSPRSGDLSVYWYQQSLDQGLQFLIQYYNGEERAKGNILERFSAQQFPDLHSELNLSSLELGDSALYFCASRREGQVAPEAFFGQGTRLTVV.

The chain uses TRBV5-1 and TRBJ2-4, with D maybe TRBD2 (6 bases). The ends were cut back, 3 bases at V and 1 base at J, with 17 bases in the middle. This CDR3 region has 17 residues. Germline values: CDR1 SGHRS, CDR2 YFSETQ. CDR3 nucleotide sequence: TGCGCCAGCAGCTCTAGCGCCGGACTATCGGCCAAAAACATTCAGTACTTC. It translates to CASSSSAGLSAKNIQYF. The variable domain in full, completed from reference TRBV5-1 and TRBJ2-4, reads KAGVTQTPRYLIKTRGQQVTLSCSPISGHRSVSWYQQTPGQGLQFLFEYFSETQRNKGNFPGRFSGRQFSNSRSEMNVSTLELGDSALYLCASSSSAGLSAKNIQYFGAGTRLSVL.

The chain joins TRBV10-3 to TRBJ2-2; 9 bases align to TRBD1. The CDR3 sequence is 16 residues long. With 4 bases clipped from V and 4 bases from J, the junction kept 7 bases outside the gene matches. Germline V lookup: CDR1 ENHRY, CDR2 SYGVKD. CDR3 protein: CAISATGGAGTGELFF. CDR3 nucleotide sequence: TGTGCCATCAGTGCTACAGGGGGCGCCGGCACCGGGGAGCTGTTTTTT.

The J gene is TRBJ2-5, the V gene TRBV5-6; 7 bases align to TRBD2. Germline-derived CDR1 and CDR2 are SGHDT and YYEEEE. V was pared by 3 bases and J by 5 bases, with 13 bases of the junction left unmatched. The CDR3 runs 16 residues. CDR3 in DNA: TGTGCCAGCAGCTGGCCGGCTAGCGGAGGCGGGGAGACCCAGTACTTC. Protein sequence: CASSWPASGGGETQYF. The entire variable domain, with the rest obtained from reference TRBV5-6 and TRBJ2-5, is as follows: DAGVTQSPTHLIKTRGQQVTLRCSPKSGHDTVSWYQQALGQGPQFIFQYYEEEERQRGNFPDRFSGHQFPNYSSELNVNALLLGDSALYLCASSWPASGGGETQYFGPGTRLLVL.

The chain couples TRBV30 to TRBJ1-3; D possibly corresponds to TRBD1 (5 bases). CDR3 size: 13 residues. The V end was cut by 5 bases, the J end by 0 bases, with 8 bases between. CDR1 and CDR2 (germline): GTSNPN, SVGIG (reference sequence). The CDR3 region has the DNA TGTGCCTGGGGACACCACTCTGGAAACACCATATATTTT. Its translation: CAWGHHSGNTIYF. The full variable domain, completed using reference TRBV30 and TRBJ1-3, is SQTIHQWPATLVQPVGSPLSLECTVEGTSNPNLYWYRQAAGRGLQLLFYSVGIGQISSEVPQNLSASRPQDRQFILSSKKLLLSDSGFYLCAWGHHSGNTIYFGEGSWLTVV.

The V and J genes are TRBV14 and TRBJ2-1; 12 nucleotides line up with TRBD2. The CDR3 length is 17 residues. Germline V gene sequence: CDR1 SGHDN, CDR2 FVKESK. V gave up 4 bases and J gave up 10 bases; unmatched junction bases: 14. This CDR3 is CASSPQRLAGGPSEQFF. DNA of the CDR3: TGTGCCAGCAGCCCTCAACGGCTAGCGGGAGGGCCAAGCGAGCAGTTCTTC. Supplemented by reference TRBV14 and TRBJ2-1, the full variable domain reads EAGVTQFPSHSVIEKGQTVTLRCDPISGHDNLYWYRRVMGKEIKFLLHFVKESKQDESGMPNNRFLAERTGGTYSTLKVQPAELEDSGVYFCASSPQRLAGGPSEQFFGPGTRLTVL.

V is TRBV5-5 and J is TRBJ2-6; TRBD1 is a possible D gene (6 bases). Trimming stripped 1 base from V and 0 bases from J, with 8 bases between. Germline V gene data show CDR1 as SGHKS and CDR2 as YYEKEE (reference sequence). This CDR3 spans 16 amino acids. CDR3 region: CASSLQGSSGANVLTF. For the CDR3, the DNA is TGTGCCAGCAGCTTGCAGGGGAGCTCTGGGGCCAACGTCCTGACTTTC.

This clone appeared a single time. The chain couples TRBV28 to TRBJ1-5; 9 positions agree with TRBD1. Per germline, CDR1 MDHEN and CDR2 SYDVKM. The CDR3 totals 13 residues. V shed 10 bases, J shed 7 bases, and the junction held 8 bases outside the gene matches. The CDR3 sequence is CANGQGKLQPQHF. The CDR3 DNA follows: TGTGCCAACGGACAGGGGAAATTACAGCCCCAGCATTTT.

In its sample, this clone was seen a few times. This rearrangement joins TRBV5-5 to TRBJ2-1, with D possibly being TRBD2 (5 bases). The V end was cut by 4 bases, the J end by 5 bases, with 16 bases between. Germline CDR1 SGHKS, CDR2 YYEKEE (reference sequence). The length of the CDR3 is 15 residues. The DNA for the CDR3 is TGTGCCAGCAGCCTAGACGTGGGAGCTAACAATGAGCAGTTCTTC. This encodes CASSLDVGANNEQFF.

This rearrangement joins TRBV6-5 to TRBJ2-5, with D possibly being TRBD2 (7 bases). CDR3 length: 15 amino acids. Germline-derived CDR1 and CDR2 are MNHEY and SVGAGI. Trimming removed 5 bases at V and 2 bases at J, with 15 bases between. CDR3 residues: CASSPGGRYQETQYF. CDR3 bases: TGTGCCAGCAGTCCGGGGGGCAGGTATCAAGAGACCCAGTACTTC.

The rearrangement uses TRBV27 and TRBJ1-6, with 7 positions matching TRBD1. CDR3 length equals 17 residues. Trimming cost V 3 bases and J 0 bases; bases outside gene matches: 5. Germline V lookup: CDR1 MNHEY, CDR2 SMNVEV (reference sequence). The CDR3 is CASSFTGDLSYNSPLHF. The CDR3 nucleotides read TGTGCCAGCAGTTTCACAGGGGATCTCTCCTATAATTCACCCCTCCACTTT.

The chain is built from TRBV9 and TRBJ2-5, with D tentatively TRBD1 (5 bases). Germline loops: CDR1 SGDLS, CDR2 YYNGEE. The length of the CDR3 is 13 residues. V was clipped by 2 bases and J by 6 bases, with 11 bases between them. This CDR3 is CASSVQGTQTQYF. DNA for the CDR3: TGTGCCAGCAGCGTTCAGGGCACCCAGACCCAGTACTTC.

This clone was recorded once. The CDR3 nucleotides read TGCGCCAGCAGCCAAGAACGTCGACAGGGCCCTCCATATGGCTACACCTTC. This sequence encodes CASSQERRQGPPYGYTF. This rearrangement joins TRBV4-1 to TRBJ1-2, with TRBD1 matching over 7 bases. Germline CDR1 MGHRA, CDR2 YSYEKL. The V and J ends lost 0 bases and 5 bases, in that order; junction bases with no gene match: 12. This CDR3 has 17 amino acids.

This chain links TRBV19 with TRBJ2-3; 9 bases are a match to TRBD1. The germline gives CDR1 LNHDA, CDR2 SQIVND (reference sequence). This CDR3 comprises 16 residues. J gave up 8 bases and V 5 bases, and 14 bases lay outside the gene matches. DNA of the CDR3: TGTGCCAGTAGTTCTAGGATCACAGGGGGCAGGGGTACGCAGTATTTT. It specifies CASSSRITGGRGTQYF. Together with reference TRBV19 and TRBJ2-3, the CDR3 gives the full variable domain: DGGITQSPKYLFRKEGQNVTLSCEQNLNHDAMYWYRQDPGQGLRLIYYSQIVNDFQKGDIAEGYSVSREKKESFPLTVTSAQKNPTAFYLCASSSRITGGRGTQYFGPGTRLTVL.

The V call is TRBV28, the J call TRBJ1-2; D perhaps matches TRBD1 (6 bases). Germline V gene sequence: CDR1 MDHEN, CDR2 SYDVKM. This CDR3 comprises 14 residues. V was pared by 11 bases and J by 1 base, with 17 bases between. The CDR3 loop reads CAVYQGRGNYGYTF. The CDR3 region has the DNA TGTGCCGTCTACCAGGGGAGAGGTAACTATGGCTACACCTTC.

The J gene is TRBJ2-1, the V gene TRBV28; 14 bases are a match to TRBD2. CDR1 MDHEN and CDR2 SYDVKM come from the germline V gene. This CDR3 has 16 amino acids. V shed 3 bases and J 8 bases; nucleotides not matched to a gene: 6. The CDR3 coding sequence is TGTGCCAGCAGTTTTCTGGGGACTAGCGGGAGCTATGAGCAGTTCTTC. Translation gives CASSFLGTSGSYEQFF.

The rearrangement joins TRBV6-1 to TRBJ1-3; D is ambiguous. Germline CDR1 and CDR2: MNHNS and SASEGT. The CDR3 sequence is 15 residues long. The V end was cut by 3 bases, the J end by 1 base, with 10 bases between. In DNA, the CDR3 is TGTGCCAGCAGTGACAAGGCGGAATCTGGAAACACCATATATTTT. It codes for CASSDKAESGNTIYF.

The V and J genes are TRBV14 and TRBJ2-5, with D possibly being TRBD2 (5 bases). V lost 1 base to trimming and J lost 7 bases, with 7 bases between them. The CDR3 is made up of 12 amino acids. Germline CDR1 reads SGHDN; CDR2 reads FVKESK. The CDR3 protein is CASSQGRGTQYF. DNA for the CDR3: TGTGCCAGCAGCCAAGGACGGGGGACCCAGTACTTC.